This entry is about one T cell receptor beta chain. Its antigen is not identified. Version v3.0 of the immunoSEQ assay was performed at survey level. Sequencing used immunoSEQ multiplex PCR; TCRdb keeps in-frame clones, though not all of them. The top ten hold less than 9.5% of the sample, which has over 30,000 clones, 65% to 80% seen once. The data belong to a study of long-term antiretroviral therapy in people with HIV. Study-level results: Those clones which expanded before ART made up the dominant part of the repertoire at all time points.

The CDR3 has 13 residues. CDR1 is SGHDT and CDR2 is YYEEEE in the germline V gene. Trimming cost V 4 bases and J 8 bases, with 13 bases left between them. The gene calls are TRBV5-6 and TRBJ2-1; unclear D gene. Sequencing used unsorted PBMCs, obtained 3.1 years after starting antiretroviral therapy. This TCR was sampled from a woman between 50 and 59 years old with HIV. This CDR3 reads CASSPGTPYEQFF. The CDR3 DNA is TGTGCCAGCAGCCCCGGTACGCCCTATGAGCAGTTCTTC.